One TCR beta chain is described in this entry. In the original processing: Nucleated cell counts were estimated from reference gene primer amplification. Measured with immunoSEQ multiplex PCR; TCRdb has only the in-frame clones, and not every one. That table gives V, J and clone size, and the DNA gave D and trimming. Of about 40,000 clones in the sample, around four fifths were seen once. The V gene end was trimmed by 3 bases and the J gene end by 3 bases; junction bases not matched to a gene: 6. CDR3 length equals 17 residues. CDR1 and CDR2 (germline): SEHNR, FQNEAQ (reference sequence). This entry comes from a study of blood T cell repertoires in COVID-19. Background on the study: Material from acute and convalescent COVID-19 was sourced from the United States, Italy and Spain.

The chain links TRBV7-9 to TRBJ2-7; 15 nucleotides agree with TRBD2. The sequencing input was peripheral blood. The clonotype comes from a man between 45 and 60 years old with active COVID-19. The CDR3 spells CASSFPQGLAGGYEQYF. The CDR3 nucleotides read TGTGCCAGCAGCTTCCCCCAGGGACTAGCGGGAGGCTACGAGCAGTACTTC.